This entry concerns a single TCR beta chain. This entry belongs to a study of regulatory T cells in long-lasting Graves disease. CDR3 regions were amplified by Arm-PCR using iRepertoire HTBI primers to build TCR beta libraries. TCRdb analysed the multiplex PCR reads with MiXCR anew, one entry per CDR3 protein. Of over 350,000 distinct CDR3 sequences in the sample, 20% are singletons; the top ten hold under 25%. Sample time point: persistent/refractory GD, antithyroid drugs over 5 years with positive TRAb. Following extraction of RNA from PBMCs, that RNA was used to make the TCR library. The CDR3 totals 14 residues. Germline values: CDR1 LNHDA, CDR2 SQIVND (reference sequence). The V and J ends lost 3 bases and 0 bases respectively, with 6 bases between them.

This receptor was obtained from a female donor with Graves disease. Material: peripheral blood mononuclear cells (PBMCs), obtained when the disease was refractory, from a patient treated with antithyroid drugs. The chain uses TRBV19 and TRBJ1-3, with unresolved D. CDR3 sequence (DNA): TGTGCCAGTAGTATCAGCAGCTCTGGAAACACCATATATTTT. This translates into CASSISSSGNTIYF.